These 27 T cell receptor beta chains were sequenced from one sample in a study of graft-versus-host responses after intestinal transplantation. Antigens for these TCRs are unknown. Clones were read by immunoSEQ multiplex PCR, and TCRdb kept only the in-frame ones, dropping some. The data hold tens of thousands of clones, with approximately 80% observed a single time. The sample was unstimulated CD8+ T cells sorted from spleen or lymph node cells, taken before intestinal transplant. These TCRs come from a human donor who received an intestinal transplant.

The chain uses TRBV19 and TRBJ1-5, with 10 bases aligning to TRBD1. This CDR3 is 16 amino acids long. V was clipped by 4 bases and J by 4 bases; unmatched bases: 7. CDR1 and CDR2 from the germline V gene are LNHDA and SQIVND (reference sequence). The CDR3 region has the DNA TGTGCCAGTAGTAAATTTGCGGGACAGGGGAATCAGCCCCAGCATTTT. Amino acid sequence: CASSKFAGQGNQPQHF.

The chain links TRBV28 to TRBJ2-7; 9 bases map to TRBD2. Germline values: CDR1 MDHEN, CDR2 SYDVKM. The CDR3 covers 17 residues. V shed 1 base and J 0 bases; nucleotides not matched to a gene: 7. The CDR3 here is CASSLLTLAGLSYEQYF. CDR3 nucleotides: TGTGCCAGCAGTTTATTAACGCTAGCGGGGCTCTCCTACGAGCAGTACTTC.

There are a few counts of this clone. The CDR3 is CASYSLNSPLHF. In DNA, the CDR3 is TGTGCCAGCTACTCCCTTAATTCACCCCTCCACTTT. This chain connects TRBV5-6 to TRBJ1-6; D gene ambiguous. The CDR3 extends over 12 amino acids. With 7 bases removed from V and 6 bases from J, the gap between germline ends came to 8 bases. The V gene's germline CDR1 is SGHDT and CDR2 YYEEEE. Filled out from reference TRBV5-6 and TRBJ1-6, the complete variable domain reads DAGVTQSPTHLIKTRGQQVTLRCSPKSGHDTVSWYQQALGQGPQFIFQYYEEEERQRGNFPDRFSGHQFPNYSSELNVNALLLGDSALYLCASYSLNSPLHFGNGTRLTVT.

The chain is built from TRBV28 and TRBJ2-1; D is undetermined. Deletions cut 5 bases from V and 12 bases from J, with 17 bases between. The germline V gene has CDR1 MDHEN and CDR2 SYDVKM. The CDR3 contains 13 residues. The CDR3 reads CASSPPLLGWQFF. As DNA, the CDR3 is TGTGCCAGCAGTCCCCCACTCCTAGGTTGGCAGTTCTTC.

The chain links TRBV6-5 to TRBJ1-1, with TRBD1 as a possible D gene (6 bases). Germline-derived CDR1 and CDR2 are MNHEY and SVGAGI. The CDR3 length is 16 residues. The V end was cut by 2 bases, the J end by 5 bases, with 18 bases between. The CDR3 sequence: CASSYPRGAVRTEAFF. DNA for the CDR3: TGTGCCAGCAGTTACCCCCGGGGGGCTGTGAGAACTGAAGCTTTCTTT.

V is TRBV27 and J is TRBJ2-7, with a weak D call TRBD2 (5 bases). This CDR3 has 13 amino acids. CDR1 and CDR2 from the germline V gene are MNHEY and SMNVEV (reference sequence). The V gene lost 3 bases and the J gene lost 2 bases, with 8 bases spanning the gap. CDR3 nucleotides: TGTGCCAGCAGTTTTGGGCGGGCCTACGAGCAGTACTTC. Its protein product is CASSFGRAYEQYF.

The gene calls are TRBV27 and TRBJ2-4; D gene unclear. Germline V lookup: CDR1 MNHEY, CDR2 SMNVEV (reference sequence). The CDR3 consists of 15 residues. Trimming left V 5 bases short and J 0 bases short, with 11 bases between. This CDR3 is CASSLSPVAKNIQYF. CDR3 nucleotide sequence: TGTGCCAGCAGTCTCTCCCCGGTAGCCAAAAACATTCAGTACTTC.

This chain connects TRBV7-9 to TRBJ1-4; D possibly corresponds to TRBD1 (5 bases). Trimming shortened V by 5 bases and J by 4 bases, and 14 bases separated the two germline ends. This CDR3 spans 15 amino acids. CDR1 is SEHNR, CDR2 FQNEAQ, per germline (reference sequence). The CDR3 protein is CASSAAGPYNEKLFF. For the CDR3, the DNA is TGTGCCAGCAGCGCTGCGGGACCTTATAATGAAAAACTGTTTTTT.

The rearrangement uses TRBV5-8 and TRBJ2-1; TRBD2 matches 9 bases. The germline CDR1 and CDR2 sequences are SGHTS and YDEGEE. With 2 bases clipped from V and 6 bases from J, the junction kept 3 bases outside the gene matches. The CDR3 has 14 residues. The CDR3 bases are TGTGCCAGCAGCTTTCCTAGCGGGATCAATGAGCAGTTCTTC. Residues: CASSFPSGINEQFF.

J is TRBJ2-7 and V is TRBV5-4, with D perhaps TRBD2 (6 bases). Trimming took 0 bases from V and 5 from J, leaving 12 bases between them. The CDR3 extends over 14 amino acids. The germline V gene encodes CDR1 SGHNT and CDR2 YYREEE (reference sequence). CDR3 DNA: TGTGCCAGCAGCTTGGAGGCGGGATGGGACGAGCAGTACTTC. This encodes CASSLEAGWDEQYF.

The chain employs TRBV28 and TRBJ1-4, with D possibly matching TRBD1 (6 bases). The germline V and J ends were trimmed by 2 bases and 14 bases, with 12 bases remaining between them. Looked up from germline, CDR1 is MDHEN and CDR2 is SYDVKM. This CDR3 region has 12 residues. In DNA, the CDR3 is TGTGCCAGCAGTTTACTCTTGGGGGCTCTGTTTTTT. This gives the protein CASSLLLGALFF.

The chain is built from TRBV6-4 and TRBJ2-3; 12 bases align to TRBD2. Germline V gene data show CDR1 as MRHNA and CDR2 as SNTAGT. Trimming cost V 0 bases and J 4 bases; bases outside gene matches: 5. The CDR3 covers 17 residues. The CDR3 DNA reads as TGTGCCAGCAGTGACTCGAGCCTAGCGGGGGGGGCAGATACGCAGTATTTT. Protein: CASSDSSLAGGADTQYF.

The chain has TRBV7-9 and TRBJ2-1; perhaps TRBD1 as D (6 bases). Trimming took off 6 bases at V and 7 bases at J, with 13 bases between the two ends. This CDR3 contains 13 residues. Germline CDR1 and CDR2: SEHNR and FQNEAQ (reference sequence). CDR3 in DNA: TGTGCCAGCAGGTACAGGGTGGGTAATGAGCAGTTCTTC. Its translation: CASRYRVGNEQFF.

The chain is built from TRBV14 and TRBJ1-2; D is undetermined. This CDR3 is built from 15 residues. In germline, CDR1 is SGHDN, CDR2 FVKESK. Trimming cost V 2 bases and J 4 bases, with 14 bases left between them. The CDR3 nucleotides are TGTGCCAGCAGCCAATTTCGCGCATCAATCTATGGCTACACCTTC. Its protein is CASSQFRASIYGYTF. The entire variable domain, with the rest obtained from reference TRBV14 and TRBJ1-2, is as follows: EAGVTQFPSHSVIEKGQTVTLRCDPISGHDNLYWYRRVMGKEIKFLLHFVKESKQDESGMPNNRFLAERTGGTYSTLKVQPAELEDSGVYFCASSQFRASIYGYTFGSGTRLTVV.

The chain recombines TRBV29-1 with TRBJ1-2; no firm D call. This CDR3 region has 14 residues. Trimming stripped 0 bases from V and 4 bases from J, with 12 bases between. CDR1 is SQVTM and CDR2 is ANQGSEA in the germline V gene. This CDR3 is CSVEDPGRGYGYTF. The DNA of the CDR3 is TGCAGCGTTGAAGATCCCGGACGGGGCTATGGCTACACCTTC. The variable domain in full, completed from reference TRBV29-1 and TRBJ1-2, reads SAVISQKPSRDICQRGTSLTIQCQVDSQVTMMFWYRQQPGQSLTLIATANQGSEATYESGFVIDKFPISRPNLTFSTLTVSNMSPEDSSIYLCSVEDPGRGYGYTFGSGTRLTVV.

This rearrangement joins TRBV7-9 to TRBJ1-1; D is undetermined. The germline V and J ends were trimmed by 5 bases and 4 bases, with 11 bases remaining between them. Germline V CDR1 and CDR2: SEHNR, FQNEAQ (reference sequence). This CDR3 spans 13 amino acids. CDR3 residues: CASSLGGPTEAFF. Written as DNA, the CDR3 is TGTGCCAGCAGCCTAGGAGGTCCCACTGAAGCTTTCTTT.

This chain connects TRBV5-8 to TRBJ2-1; 7 bases align to TRBD2. Looked up from germline, CDR1 is SGHTS and CDR2 is YDEGEE. J was trimmed by 9 bases and V by 4 bases; bases with no gene match: 7. The CDR3 is made up of 13 amino acids. CDR3 coding DNA: TGTGCCAGCAGCCCCCGCGGGGGAGCTGAGCAGTTCTTC. As protein: CASSPRGGAEQFF.

The genes are TRBV4-2 and TRBJ2-3, with TRBD1 matching over 7 bases. This CDR3 has 17 residues. Germline V gene data show CDR1 as LGHNA and CDR2 as YNFKEQ. The J segment lost 3 bases and the V segment lost 0 bases, leaving 9 bases of the junction unmatched. The CDR3 DNA is TGTGCCAGCAGCCAAGAGGTGACAGGGACGGGAACAGATACGCAGTATTTT. As protein: CASSQEVTGTGTDTQYF.

V is TRBV4-1 and J is TRBJ2-5; 10 bases are shared with TRBD1. The CDR3 length is 14 residues. The germline V gene encodes CDR1 MGHRA and CDR2 YSYEKL. Unmatched junction bases numbered 4, after V lost 5 bases and J lost 4 bases. CDR3 coding DNA: TGCGCCAGCAGCATACGGACAGGGGGAGAGACCCAGTACTTC. Translation: CASSIRTGGETQYF.

This clone was picked up one time. V and J are TRBV28 and TRBJ2-7; D may be TRBD2 (6 bases). The CDR3 loop spans 9 amino acids. V was pared by 8 bases and J by 13 bases, with 12 bases between. Germline CDR1 MDHEN, CDR2 SYDVKM. CDR3 DNA: TGTGCCAGCGCCGGGACTTATTACTTC. Translated: CASAGTYYF.

This clone has only a few counts. The V gene is TRBV27, the J gene TRBJ2-1, with a possible D match to TRBD1 (5 bases). The CDR3 totals 13 residues. From germline, CDR1 is MNHEY and CDR2 SMNVEV (reference sequence). Deletions cut 5 bases from V and 5 bases from J, with 10 bases between. The CDR3 region is CASSPRQNNEQFF. The CDR3 nucleotides are TGTGCCAGCAGTCCACGACAGAACAATGAGCAGTTCTTC.

This chain connects TRBV11-2 to TRBJ2-1, with 13 bases identical to TRBD2. In germline, CDR1 is SGHAT, CDR2 FQNNGV. The CDR3 covers 16 residues. Unmatched junction bases numbered 8, after V lost 5 bases and J lost 7 bases. This CDR3 is CASSPWTSGSENEQFF. The CDR3 DNA follows: TGTGCCAGCAGCCCGTGGACTAGCGGGAGTGAAAATGAGCAGTTCTTC.

The V gene is TRBV5-6, the J gene TRBJ1-5; D may be TRBD1 (6 bases). Germline V gives CDR1 SGHDT, CDR2 YYEEEE. Trimming pared 2 bases from V and 2 bases from J, leaving 14 bases between. There are 16 residues in the CDR3. In DNA form, the CDR3 reads TGTGCCAGCAGCTTACTTAGGGGGTTCGGCAATCAGCCCCAGCATTTT. It encodes CASSLLRGFGNQPQHF.

The V gene is TRBV5-1, the J gene TRBJ2-3; D unclear. V dropped 4 bases and J dropped 4 bases, with 16 bases sitting between them. The germline CDR1 and CDR2 sequences are SGHRS and YFSETQ. The CDR3 extends over 15 amino acids. CDR3 nucleotide sequence: TGCGCCAGCAGCCCCCGGGTACGGTCTCCAGATACGCAGTATTTT. This gives the protein CASSPRVRSPDTQYF.

V usage is TRBV5-1 and J usage is TRBJ2-7; TRBD2 is a possible D gene (5 bases). CDR1 is SGHRS and CDR2 is YFSETQ in the germline V gene. V gave up 0 bases and J gave up 1 base, with 14 bases separating them. The CDR3 is 16 residues long. CDR3 region: CASSLGERTLSYEQYF. CDR3 nucleotide sequence: TGCGCCAGCAGCTTGGGGGAGCGGACCCTTTCCTACGAGCAGTACTTC.

The chain has TRBV6-5 and TRBJ2-3, with D maybe TRBD1 (6 bases). From germline, CDR1 is MNHEY and CDR2 SVGAGI. Trimming left V 0 bases short and J 8 bases short, with 12 bases between. The CDR3 extends over 14 amino acids. The CDR3 loop is CASSYSGAQGTQYF. The CDR3 DNA reads as TGTGCCAGCAGTTACTCAGGGGCACAGGGTACGCAGTATTTT.

This chain joins TRBV9 and TRBJ1-5; D unresolved. The CDR3 runs to 14 residues. V was cut by 0 bases and J by 1 base, with 5 bases left in between. Germline assignment: CDR1 SGDLS and CDR2 YYNGEE. The CDR3 bases are TGTGCCAGCAGCGTAGGCAGAAGCAATCAGCCCCAGCATTTT. Its translation is CASSVGRSNQPQHF.